Below, 13 T cell receptor beta chains from the same sample are listed, as sequenced in a study of shared clonotypes between healthy human individuals. Sequencing was performed with immunoSEQ multiplex PCR; in TCRdb, only in-frame clones are kept and a portion is missing. The table has roughly 330,000 clones, about 74% seen once. The source material was memory CD4+ T cells sorted from blood. Subset meaning: CD45RA-negative fraction. The receptors shown here come from a man younger than 45 in good health.

The genes are TRBV19 and TRBJ2-2; 12 nucleotides agree with TRBD2. This CDR3 contains 18 residues. V shed 1 base and J 6 bases; nucleotides not matched to a gene: 9. Germline values: CDR1 LNHDA, CDR2 SQIVND (reference sequence). The CDR3 nucleotides read TGTGCCAGTAGTATAGCCCAGACTAGCGGGAGTTGGGCCGGGGAGCTGTTTTTT. Protein product: CASSIAQTSGSWAGELFF.

This chain connects TRBV29-1 to TRBJ2-5, with a tentative D call TRBD1 (6 bases). The V end was cut by 4 bases, the J end by 2 bases, with 14 bases between. Looked up from germline, CDR1 is SQVTM and CDR2 is ANQGSEA. The CDR3 extends over 14 amino acids. The CDR3 sequence: CSVVRQQGQETQYF. Here the CDR3 DNA reads TGCAGCGTTGTACGCCAACAGGGTCAAGAGACCCAGTACTTC.

This clone appeared many times. The chain uses TRBV6-5 and TRBJ1-2, with D tentatively TRBD1 (5 bases). CDR1 and CDR2 (germline): MNHEY, SVGAGI. V gave up 8 bases and J gave up 6 bases, with 16 bases separating them. This CDR3 comprises 13 residues. The CDR3 loop reads CASHDRGRHGYTF. CDR3 DNA sequence: TGTGCCAGCCACGACCGGGGGAGACATGGCTACACCTTC.

The chain carries TRBV4-3 and TRBJ2-7, with 15 positions matching TRBD2. Germline values: CDR1 LGHNA, CDR2 YSLEER. The CDR3 spans 15 residues. The V and J ends lost 4 bases and 4 bases, in that order; junction bases with no gene match: 2. The CDR3 DNA reads as TGCGCCAGCAGCCTCGGGACTAGCGGGAGGTACGAGCAGTACTTC. Translation: CASSLGTSGRYEQYF.

This clone appeared a single time. V and J are TRBV5-1 and TRBJ2-3, with 9 bases aligning to TRBD1. Germline CDR1 and CDR2: SGHRS and YFSETQ. Trimming at V came to 4 bases and at J to 5 bases, leaving 8 bases not matched to a gene. The CDR3 contains 15 residues. CDR3 sequence: CASSTTGGYGDTQYF. In DNA, the CDR3 is TGCGCCAGCAGCACGACAGGGGGGTACGGAGATACGCAGTATTTT. The whole variable domain, filled in from reference TRBV5-1 and TRBJ2-3, reads KAGVTQTPRYLIKTRGQQVTLSCSPISGHRSVSWYQQTPGQGLQFLFEYFSETQRNKGNFPGRFSGRQFSNSRSEMNVSTLELGDSALYLCASSTTGGYGDTQYFGPGTRLTVL.

As to this clone: This CDR3 is also generated by other DNA sequences in the sample. The chain recombines TRBV9 with TRBJ2-5, with TRBD1 identical over 10 bases. The CDR3 has 14 residues. Trimming removed 3 bases from V and 5 bases from J; junction bases left unmatched: 4. The germline V gene encodes CDR1 SGDLS and CDR2 YYNGEE. The CDR3 loop is CASSAGQGGETQYF. The DNA of the CDR3 is TGTGCCAGCAGCGCCGGACAGGGGGGCGAGACCCAGTACTTC.

CDR3 DNA: TGTGCCAGCAGACCCAGTAGGGTTGGCAATCAGCCCCAGCATTTT. Translated, it gives CASRPSRVGNQPQHF. This rearrangement joins TRBV27 to TRBJ1-5; D gene ambiguous. The CDR3 totals 15 residues. The ends were cut back, 6 bases at V and 2 bases at J, with 14 bases in the middle. CDR1 and CDR2 from the germline V gene are MNHEY and SMNVEV (reference sequence).

This chain connects TRBV27 to TRBJ2-3; maybe TRBD1 (6 bases). Trimming shortened V by 2 bases and J by 3 bases, and 15 bases separated the two germline ends. The CDR3 has 16 residues. The germline CDR1 and CDR2 sequences are MNHEY and SMNVEV (reference sequence). Written as DNA, the CDR3 is TGTGCCAGCAGTTTACGCTCCAGGGGTGGGACAGATACGCAGTATTTT. Translated, it gives CASSLRSRGGTDTQYF.

This clone was detected a few times. DNA of the CDR3: TGTGCCAGCAGTGACTTGAAGCGGGGGCCCACAGATACGCAGTATTTT. Encoded protein: CASSDLKRGPTDTQYF. This rearrangement joins TRBV2 to TRBJ2-3, with 8 positions matching TRBD2. Trimming took 3 bases from V and 2 from J; bases not matched to a gene: 7. CDR1 is SNHLY and CDR2 is FYNNEI in the germline V gene. The CDR3 totals 16 residues.

The chain recombines TRBV25-1 with TRBJ2-1; 8 nucleotides agree with TRBD1. This CDR3 comprises 13 residues. The V gene's germline CDR1 is MGHDK and CDR2 SYGVNS. The trim removed 3 bases at V and 10 bases at J, leaving 5 bases unmatched. The CDR3 spells CASSDTRGREQFF. CDR3 in DNA: TGTGCCAGCAGTGACACCAGGGGGCGGGAGCAGTTCTTC.

Here the CDR3 DNA reads TGTGCCAGCAGCTTAGTGGGCTTGTCCTACGAGCAGTACTTC. It specifies CASSLVGLSYEQYF. The chain couples TRBV7-9 to TRBJ2-7; no firm D call. Germline V gene data show CDR1 as SEHNR and CDR2 as FQNEAQ (reference sequence). V was cut by 1 base and J by 1 base, with 8 bases left in between. There are 14 residues in the CDR3.

This chain uses TRBV5-1 with TRBJ2-2; D possibly corresponds to TRBD2 (5 bases). CDR3 size: 13 residues. From germline, CDR1 is SGHRS and CDR2 YFSETQ. Trimming stripped 6 bases from V and 7 bases from J, with 13 bases between. The CDR3 DNA sequence: TGCGCCAGCAAAGAAGAGGAGGTCGGGGAGCTGTTTTTT. This codes for CASKEEEVGELFF.

This chain connects TRBV7-9 to TRBJ2-2; 12 nucleotides align to TRBD2. This CDR3 contains 17 residues. V trimming: 5 bases; J trimming: 4 bases; junction bases outside the gene matches: 8. The V gene's germline CDR1 is SEHNR and CDR2 FQNEAQ (reference sequence). CDR3: CASSQTSGRGGTGELFF. The CDR3 DNA sequence: TGTGCCAGCAGCCAGACTAGCGGGAGAGGCGGCACCGGGGAGCTGTTTTTT.